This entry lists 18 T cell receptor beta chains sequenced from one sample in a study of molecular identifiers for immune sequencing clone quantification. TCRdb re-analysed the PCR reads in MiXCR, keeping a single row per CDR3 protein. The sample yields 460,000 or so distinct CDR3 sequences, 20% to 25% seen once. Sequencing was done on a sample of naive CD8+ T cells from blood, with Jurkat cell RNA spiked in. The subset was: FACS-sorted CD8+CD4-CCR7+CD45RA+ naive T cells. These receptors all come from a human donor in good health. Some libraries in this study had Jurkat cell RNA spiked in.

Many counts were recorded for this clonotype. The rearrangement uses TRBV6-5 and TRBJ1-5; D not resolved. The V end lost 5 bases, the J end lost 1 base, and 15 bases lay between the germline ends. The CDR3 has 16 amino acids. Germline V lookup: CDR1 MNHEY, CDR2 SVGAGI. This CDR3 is CASSEHYTESNQPQHF. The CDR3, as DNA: TGTGCCAGCAGTGAACACTATACAGAAAGCAATCAGCCCCAGCATTTT.

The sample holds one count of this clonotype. The CDR3 nucleotides are TGTGCCGGCAAAGGGATGGATACGCAGTATTTT. Translation gives CAGKGMDTQYF. The chain couples TRBV7-6 to TRBJ2-3; D call uncertain. The V gene's germline CDR1 is SGHVS and CDR2 FNYEAQ. The CDR3 has 11 amino acids. Between the trimmed V and J ends, which lost 11 bases and 6 bases, there was a span of 12 bases.

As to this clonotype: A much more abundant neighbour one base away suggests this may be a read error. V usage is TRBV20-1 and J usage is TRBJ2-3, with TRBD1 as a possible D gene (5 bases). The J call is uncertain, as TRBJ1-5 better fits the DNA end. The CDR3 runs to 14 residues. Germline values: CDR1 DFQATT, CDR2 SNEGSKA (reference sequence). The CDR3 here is CSAAGLADTDTQHF. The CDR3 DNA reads TGCAGTGCCGCCGGACTAGCGGACACAGATACGCAGCATTTT.

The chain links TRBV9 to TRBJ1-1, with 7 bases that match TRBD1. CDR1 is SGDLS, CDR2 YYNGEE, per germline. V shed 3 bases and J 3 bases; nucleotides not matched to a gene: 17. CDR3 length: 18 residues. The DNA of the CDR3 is TGTGCCAGCAGCGAGCCTAAGGAGGGGGCTTTGGTGTACACTGAAGCTTTCTTT. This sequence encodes CASSEPKEGALVYTEAFF.

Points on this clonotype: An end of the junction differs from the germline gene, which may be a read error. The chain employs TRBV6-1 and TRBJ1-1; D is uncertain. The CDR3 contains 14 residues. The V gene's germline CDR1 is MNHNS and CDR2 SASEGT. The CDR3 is CSSSEEVYNTEAFF. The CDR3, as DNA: TGTTCCAGCAGTGAAGAGGTCTACAACACTGAAGCTTTCTTT.

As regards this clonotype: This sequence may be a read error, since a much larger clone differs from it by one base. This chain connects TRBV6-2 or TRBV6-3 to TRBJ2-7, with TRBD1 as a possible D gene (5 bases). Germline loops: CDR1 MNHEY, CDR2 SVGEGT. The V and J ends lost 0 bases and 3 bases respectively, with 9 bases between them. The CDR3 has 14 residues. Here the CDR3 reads CASSYSTASYEQYF. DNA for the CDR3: TGTGCCAGCAGTTACTCGACAGCTAGCTACGAGCAGTACTTC.

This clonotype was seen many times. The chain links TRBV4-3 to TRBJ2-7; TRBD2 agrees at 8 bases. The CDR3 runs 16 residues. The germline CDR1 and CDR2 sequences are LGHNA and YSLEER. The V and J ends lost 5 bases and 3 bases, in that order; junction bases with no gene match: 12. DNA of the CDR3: TGCGCCAGCAGCGCAAGCTTTAGCGGGACGGGCTACGAGCAGTACTTC. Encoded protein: CASSASFSGTGYEQYF.

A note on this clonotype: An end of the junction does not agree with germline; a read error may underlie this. The CDR3 loop is CSVEGNTGAFF. The CDR3, as DNA: TGCAGCGTTGAGGGTAACACTGGAGCTTTCTTT. V gene TRBV29-1 combines with J gene TRBJ1-1; D is uncertain. Germline V lookup: CDR1 SQVTM, CDR2 ANQGSEA. The CDR3 consists of 11 residues. Complete variable domain (other parts from reference TRBV29-1 and TRBJ1-1): SAVISQKPSRDICQRGTSLTIQCQVDSQVTMMFWYRQQPGQSLTLIATANQGSEATYESGFVIDKFPISRPNLTFSTLTVSNMSPEDSSIYLCSVEGNTGAFFGQGTRLTVV.

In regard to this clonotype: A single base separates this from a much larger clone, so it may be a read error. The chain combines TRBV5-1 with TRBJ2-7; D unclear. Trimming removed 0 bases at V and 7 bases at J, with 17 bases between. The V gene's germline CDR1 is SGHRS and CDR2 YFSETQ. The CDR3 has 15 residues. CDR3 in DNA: TGCGCCAGCAGCTTGGCCCTAGACTCCGCGGCGGAGCAGTACTTC. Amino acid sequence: CASSLALDSAAEQYF.

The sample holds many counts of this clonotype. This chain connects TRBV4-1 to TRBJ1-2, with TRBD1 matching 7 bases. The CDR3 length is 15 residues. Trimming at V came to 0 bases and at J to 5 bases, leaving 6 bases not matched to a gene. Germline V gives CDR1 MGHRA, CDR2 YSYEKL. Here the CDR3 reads CASSQDPGGDYGYTF. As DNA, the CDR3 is TGCGCCAGCAGCCAAGATCCAGGGGGAGATTATGGCTACACCTTC.

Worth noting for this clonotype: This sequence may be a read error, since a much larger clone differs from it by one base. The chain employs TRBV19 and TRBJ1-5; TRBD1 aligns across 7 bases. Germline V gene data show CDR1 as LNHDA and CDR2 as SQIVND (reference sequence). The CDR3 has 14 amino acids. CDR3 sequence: CASSTGTENLPQHF. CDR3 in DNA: TGTGCCAGTAGTACCGGGACAGAGAATCTGCCCCAGCATTTT.

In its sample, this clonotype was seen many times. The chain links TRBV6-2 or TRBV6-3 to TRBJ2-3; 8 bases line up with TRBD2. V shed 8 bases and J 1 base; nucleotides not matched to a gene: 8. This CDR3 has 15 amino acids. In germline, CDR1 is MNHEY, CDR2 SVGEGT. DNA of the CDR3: TGTGCCAGCTCCCCCCGGGAGGGAGGCACAGATACGCAGTATTTT. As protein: CASSPREGGTDTQYF.

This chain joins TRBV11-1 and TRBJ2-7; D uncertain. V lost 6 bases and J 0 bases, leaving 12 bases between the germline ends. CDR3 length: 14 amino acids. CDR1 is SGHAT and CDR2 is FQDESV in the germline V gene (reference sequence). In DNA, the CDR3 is TGTGCCAGCAGATTACACGCGAGCTCCTACGAGCAGTACTTC. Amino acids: CASRLHASSYEQYF.

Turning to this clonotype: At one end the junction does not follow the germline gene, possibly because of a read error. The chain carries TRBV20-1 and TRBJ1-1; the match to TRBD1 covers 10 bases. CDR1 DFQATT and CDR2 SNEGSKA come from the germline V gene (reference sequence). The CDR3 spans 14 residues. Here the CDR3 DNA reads TGCAGGGCTAGGACAGGGGGGATGAACACTGAAGCTTTCTTT. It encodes CRARTGGMNTEAFF.

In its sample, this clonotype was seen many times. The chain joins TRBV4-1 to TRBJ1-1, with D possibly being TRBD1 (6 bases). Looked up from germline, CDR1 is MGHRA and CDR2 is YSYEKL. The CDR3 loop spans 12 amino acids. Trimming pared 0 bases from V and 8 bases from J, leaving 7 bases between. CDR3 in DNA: TGCGCCAGCAGCCAAGATGGACAGGAAGCTTTCTTT. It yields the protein CASSQDGQEAFF.

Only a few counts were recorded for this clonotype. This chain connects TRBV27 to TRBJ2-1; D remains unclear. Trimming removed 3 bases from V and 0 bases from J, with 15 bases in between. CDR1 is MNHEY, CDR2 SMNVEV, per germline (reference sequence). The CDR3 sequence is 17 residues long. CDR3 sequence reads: CASSLGSVGPSYNEQFF. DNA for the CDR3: TGTGCCAGCAGTTTGGGAAGCGTAGGCCCCTCCTACAATGAGCAGTTCTTC.

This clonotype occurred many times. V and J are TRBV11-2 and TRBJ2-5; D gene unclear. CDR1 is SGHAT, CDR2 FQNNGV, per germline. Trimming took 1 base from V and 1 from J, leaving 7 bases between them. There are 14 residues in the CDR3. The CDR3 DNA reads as TGTGCCAGCAGCTTAGTTGGGCTCCAAGAGACCCAGTACTTC. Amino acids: CASSLVGLQETQYF.

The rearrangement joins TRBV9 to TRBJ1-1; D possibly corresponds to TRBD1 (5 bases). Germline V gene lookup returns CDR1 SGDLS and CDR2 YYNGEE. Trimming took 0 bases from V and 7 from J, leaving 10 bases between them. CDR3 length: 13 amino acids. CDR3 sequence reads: CASSVVSGYEAFF. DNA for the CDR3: TGTGCCAGCAGCGTAGTTTCAGGGTATGAAGCTTTCTTT. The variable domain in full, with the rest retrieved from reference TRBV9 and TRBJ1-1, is DSGVTQTPKHLITATGQRVTLRCSPRSGDLSVYWYQQSLDQGLQFLIQYYNGEERAKGNILERFSAQQFPDLHSELNLSSLELGDSALYFCASSVVSGYEAFFGQGTRLTVV.